The count of the clone carrying this T cell receptor (beta chain) is one. Its specificity is unknown. CD8+ and CD4+ T cells were negatively isolated; TEMRA cells were FACS-enriched. These data originate in a study of CD8 T cells in Susac syndrome. An input of about 0.5 to 1 ug of RNA was subjected to reverse transcription using random hexamers. An immunoSEQ multiplex PCR amplified TCR beta CDR3 over 54 Vbeta and 13 Jbeta. TCRdb re-analysed the immunoSEQ multiplex PCR reads in MiXCR, keeping a single row per CDR3 protein. The table shows 150,000 or so distinct CDR3 sequences, with around 93% occurring only once. General observations from the study: Where Susac syndrome CD4+ T cell repertoires were concerned, no clonal expansion was evident.

V lost 0 bases and J lost 9, with 13 bases in between. This CDR3 comprises 14 residues. CDR1 and CDR2 from the germline V gene are SGDLS and YYNGEE. Sequencing input: CD4+ T cells from PBMCs. The TCR sequence derives from a human donor with Susac syndrome. The chain is built from TRBV9 and TRBJ1-5; D not certain. CDR3 nucleotide sequence: TGTGCCAGCAGCGTAGGACCCCAAGAGGGGCCCCAGCATTTT. This gives the protein CASSVGPQEGPQHF.